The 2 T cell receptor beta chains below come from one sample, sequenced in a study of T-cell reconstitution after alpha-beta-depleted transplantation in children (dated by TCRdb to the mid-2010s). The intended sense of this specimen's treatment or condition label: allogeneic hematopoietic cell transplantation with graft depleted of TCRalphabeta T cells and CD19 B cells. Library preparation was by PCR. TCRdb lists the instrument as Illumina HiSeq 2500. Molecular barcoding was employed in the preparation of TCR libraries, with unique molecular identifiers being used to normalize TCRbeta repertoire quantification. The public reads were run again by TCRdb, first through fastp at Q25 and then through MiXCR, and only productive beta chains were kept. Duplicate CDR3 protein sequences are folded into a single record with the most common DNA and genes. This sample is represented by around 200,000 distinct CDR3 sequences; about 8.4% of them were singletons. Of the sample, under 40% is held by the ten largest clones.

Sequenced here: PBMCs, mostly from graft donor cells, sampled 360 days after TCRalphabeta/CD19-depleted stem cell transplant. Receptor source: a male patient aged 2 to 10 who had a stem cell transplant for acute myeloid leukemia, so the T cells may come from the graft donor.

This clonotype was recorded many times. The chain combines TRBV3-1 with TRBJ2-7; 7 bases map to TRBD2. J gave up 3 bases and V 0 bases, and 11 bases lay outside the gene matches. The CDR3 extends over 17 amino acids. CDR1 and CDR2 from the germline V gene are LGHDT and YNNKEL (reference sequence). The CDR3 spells CASSQDRPLAPHYEQYF. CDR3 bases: TGTGCCAGCAGCCAAGATCGGCCACTAGCGCCGCACTACGAGCAGTACTTC.

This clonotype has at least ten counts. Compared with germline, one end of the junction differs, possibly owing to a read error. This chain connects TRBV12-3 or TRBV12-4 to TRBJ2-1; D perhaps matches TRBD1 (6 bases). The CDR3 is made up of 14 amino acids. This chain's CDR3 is CASSLDSSYNEQFF. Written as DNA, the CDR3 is TGCGCCAGCAGCTTGGACAGTTCCTACAATGAGCAGTTCTTC.